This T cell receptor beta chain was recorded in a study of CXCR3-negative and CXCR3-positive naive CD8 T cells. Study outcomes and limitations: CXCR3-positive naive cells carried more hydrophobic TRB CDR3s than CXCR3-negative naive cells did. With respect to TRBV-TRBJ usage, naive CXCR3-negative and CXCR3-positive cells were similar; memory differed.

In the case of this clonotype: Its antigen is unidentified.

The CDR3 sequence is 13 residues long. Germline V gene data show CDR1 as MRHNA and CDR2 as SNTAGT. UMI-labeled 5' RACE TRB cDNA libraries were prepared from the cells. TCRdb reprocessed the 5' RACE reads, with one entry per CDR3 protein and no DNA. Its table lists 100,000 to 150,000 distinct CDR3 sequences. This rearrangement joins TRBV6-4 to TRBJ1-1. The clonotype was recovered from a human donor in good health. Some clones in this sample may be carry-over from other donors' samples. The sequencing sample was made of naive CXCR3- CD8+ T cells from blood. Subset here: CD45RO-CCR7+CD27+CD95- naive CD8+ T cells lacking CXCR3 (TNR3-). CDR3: CANSGGLNTEAFF.